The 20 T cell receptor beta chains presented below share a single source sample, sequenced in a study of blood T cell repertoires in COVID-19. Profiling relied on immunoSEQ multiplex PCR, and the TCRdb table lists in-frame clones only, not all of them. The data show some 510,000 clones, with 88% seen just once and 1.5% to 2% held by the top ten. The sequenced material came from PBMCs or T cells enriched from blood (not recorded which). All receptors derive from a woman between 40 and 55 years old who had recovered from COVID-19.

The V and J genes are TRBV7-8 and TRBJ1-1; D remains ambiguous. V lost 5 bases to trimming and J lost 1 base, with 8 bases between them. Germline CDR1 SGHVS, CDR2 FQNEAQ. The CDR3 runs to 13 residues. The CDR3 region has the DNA TGTGCCAGCAGCACCACAGAGAACACTGAAGCTTTCTTT. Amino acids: CASSTTENTEAFF.

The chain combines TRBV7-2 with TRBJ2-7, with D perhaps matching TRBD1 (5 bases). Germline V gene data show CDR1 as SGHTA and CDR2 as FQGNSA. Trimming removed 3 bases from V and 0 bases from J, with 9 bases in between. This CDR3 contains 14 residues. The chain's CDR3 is CASSLGQSSYEQYF. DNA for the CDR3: TGTGCCAGCAGCTTGGGGCAAAGCTCCTACGAGCAGTACTTC.

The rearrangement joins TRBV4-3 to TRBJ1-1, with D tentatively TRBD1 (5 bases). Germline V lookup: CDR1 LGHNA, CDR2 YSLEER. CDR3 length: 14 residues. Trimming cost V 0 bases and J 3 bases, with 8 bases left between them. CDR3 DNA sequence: TGCGCCAGCAGCCAAGATGTCAGGGACACTGAAGCTTTCTTT. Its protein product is CASSQDVRDTEAFF.

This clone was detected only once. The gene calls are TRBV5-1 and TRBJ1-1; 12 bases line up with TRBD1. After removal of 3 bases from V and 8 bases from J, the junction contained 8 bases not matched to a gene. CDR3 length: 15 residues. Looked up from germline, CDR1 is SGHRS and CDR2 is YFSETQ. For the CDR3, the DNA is TGCGCCAGCAGCTCCACCGGGACAGGGGGCCTGGAAGCTTTCTTT. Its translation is CASSSTGTGGLEAFF.

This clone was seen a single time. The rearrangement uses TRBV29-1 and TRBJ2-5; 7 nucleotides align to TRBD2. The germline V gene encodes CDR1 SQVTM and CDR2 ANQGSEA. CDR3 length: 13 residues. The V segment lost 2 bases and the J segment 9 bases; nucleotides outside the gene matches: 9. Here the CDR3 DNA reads TGCAGCGTTGAAATAGGGACGGCGGGGGCCCAGTACTTC. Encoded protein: CSVEIGTAGAQYF.

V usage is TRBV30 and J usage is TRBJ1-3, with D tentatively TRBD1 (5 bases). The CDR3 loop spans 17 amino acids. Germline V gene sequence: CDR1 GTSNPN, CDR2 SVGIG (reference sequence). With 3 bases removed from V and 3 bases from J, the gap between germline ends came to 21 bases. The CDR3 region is CAWRGPLSGGGGNTIYF. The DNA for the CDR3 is TGTGCCTGGAGGGGTCCCTTGAGCGGGGGTGGTGGAAACACCATATATTTT.

CDR3 bases: TGTGCCAGCAGCTTTCGGGGGGCGGAATCCTACGAGCAGTACTTC. Its translation: CASSFRGAESYEQYF. The genes are TRBV5-4 and TRBJ2-7; weak D call: TRBD2 (7 bases). Per the germline V gene, CDR1 is SGHNT and CDR2 is YYREEE (reference sequence). Trimming cost V 2 bases and J 1 base, with 13 bases left between them. The CDR3 spans 15 residues. The full variable domain, completed using reference TRBV5-4 and TRBJ2-7, is ETGVTQSPTHLIKTRGQQVTLRCSSQSGHNTVSWYQQALGQGPQFIFQYYREEENGRGNFPPRFSGLQFPNYSSELNVNALELDDSALYLCASSFRGAESYEQYFGPGTRLTVT.

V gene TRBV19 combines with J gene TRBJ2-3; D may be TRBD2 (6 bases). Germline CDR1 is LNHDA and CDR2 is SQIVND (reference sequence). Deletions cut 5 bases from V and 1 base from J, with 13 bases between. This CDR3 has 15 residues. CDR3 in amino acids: CASSPGGGGTDTQYF. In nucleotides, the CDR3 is TGTGCCAGTAGTCCCGGTGGAGGGGGCACAGATACGCAGTATTTT.

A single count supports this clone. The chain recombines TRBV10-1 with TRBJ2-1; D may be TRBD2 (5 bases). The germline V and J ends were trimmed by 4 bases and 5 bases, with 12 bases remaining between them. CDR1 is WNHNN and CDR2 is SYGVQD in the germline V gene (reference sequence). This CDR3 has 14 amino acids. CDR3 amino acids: CASSGETAHNEQFF. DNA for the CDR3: TGCGCCAGCAGTGGGGAGACTGCCCACAATGAGCAGTTCTTC.

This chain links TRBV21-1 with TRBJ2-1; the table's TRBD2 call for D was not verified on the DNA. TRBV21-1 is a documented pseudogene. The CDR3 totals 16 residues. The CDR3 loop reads CASSPRGGGRAPEQFF. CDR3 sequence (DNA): TGTGCCAGCAGCCCTAGGGGTGGAGGGAGGGCCCCTGAGCAGTTCTTC.

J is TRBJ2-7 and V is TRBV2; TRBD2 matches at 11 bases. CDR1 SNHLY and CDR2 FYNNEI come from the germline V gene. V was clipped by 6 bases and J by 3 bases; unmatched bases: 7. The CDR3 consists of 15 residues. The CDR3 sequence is CASSGGLAGLYEQYF. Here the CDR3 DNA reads TGTGCCAGCAGCGGAGGACTAGCGGGCCTCTACGAGCAGTACTTC.

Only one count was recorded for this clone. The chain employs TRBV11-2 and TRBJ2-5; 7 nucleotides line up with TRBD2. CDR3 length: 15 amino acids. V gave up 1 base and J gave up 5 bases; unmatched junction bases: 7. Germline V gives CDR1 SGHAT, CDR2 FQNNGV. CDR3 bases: TGTGCCAGCAGCTTAGGAGGGAGGGCCGGTGAGACCCAGTACTTC. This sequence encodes CASSLGGRAGETQYF. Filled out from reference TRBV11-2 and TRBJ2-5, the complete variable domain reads EAGVAQSPRYKIIEKRQSVAFWCNPISGHATLYWYQQILGQGPKLLIQFQNNGVVDDSQLPKDRFSAERLKGVDSTLKIQPAKLEDSAVYLCASSLGGRAGETQYFGPGTRLLVL.

CDR3: CASSAVSSSYNEQFF. The CDR3 bases are TGTGCCAGCAGCGCCGTCTCTAGCTCCTACAATGAGCAGTTCTTC. This rearrangement joins TRBV7-2 to TRBJ2-1; D is uncertain. CDR3 length: 15 amino acids. The ends were cut back, 5 bases at V and 0 bases at J, with 11 bases in the middle. Germline CDR1 reads SGHTA; CDR2 reads FQGNSA. The full variable domain, its missing parts supplied by reference TRBV7-2 and TRBJ2-1, is GAGVSQSPSNKVTEKGKDVELRCDPISGHTALYWYRQSLGQGLEFLIYFQGNSAPDKSGLPSDRFSAERTGGSVSTLTIQRTQQEDSAVYLCASSAVSSSYNEQFFGPGTRLTVL.

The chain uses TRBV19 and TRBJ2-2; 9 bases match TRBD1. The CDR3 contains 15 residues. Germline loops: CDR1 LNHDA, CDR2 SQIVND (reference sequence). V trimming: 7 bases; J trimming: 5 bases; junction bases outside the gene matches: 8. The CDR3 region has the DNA TGTGCCAGTAAGGGGGGGACAGGGCGGACCGGGGAGCTGTTTTTT. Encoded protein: CASKGGTGRTGELFF.

CDR3 DNA sequence: TGTGCCAGCTCACCCTGGACAGGGGAGTTCGCTGAAGCTTTCTTT. This codes for CASSPWTGEFAEAFF. The chain couples TRBV18 to TRBJ1-1; 9 bases match TRBD1. V dropped 3 bases and J dropped 6; count of bases not matched to a gene: 8. This CDR3 is built from 15 residues. CDR1 is KGHSH, CDR2 LQKENI, per germline. The entire variable domain, with the rest obtained from reference TRBV18 and TRBJ1-1, is as follows: NAGVMQNPRHLVRRRGQEARLRCSPMKGHSHVYWYRQLPEEGLKFMVYLQKENIIDESGMPKERFSAEFPKEGPSILRIQQVVRGDSAAYFCASSPWTGEFAEAFFGQGTRLTVV.

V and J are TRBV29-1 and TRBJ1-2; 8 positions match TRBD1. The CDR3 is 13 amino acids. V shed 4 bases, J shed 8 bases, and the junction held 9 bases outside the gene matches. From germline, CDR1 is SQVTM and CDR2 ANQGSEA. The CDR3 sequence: CSVAQTGAEGYTF. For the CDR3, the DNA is TGCAGCGTTGCACAGACAGGGGCAGAAGGCTACACCTTC.

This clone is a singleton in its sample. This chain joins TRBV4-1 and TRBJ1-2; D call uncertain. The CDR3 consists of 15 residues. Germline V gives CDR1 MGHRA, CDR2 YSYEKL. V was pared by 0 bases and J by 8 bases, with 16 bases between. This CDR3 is CASSQEENLSYGYTF. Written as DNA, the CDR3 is TGCGCCAGCAGCCAAGAGGAGAATCTCTCCTACGGCTACACCTTC.

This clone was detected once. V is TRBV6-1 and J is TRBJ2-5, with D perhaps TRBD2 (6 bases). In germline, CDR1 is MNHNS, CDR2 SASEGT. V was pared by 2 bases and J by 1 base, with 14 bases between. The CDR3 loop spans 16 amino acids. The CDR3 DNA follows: TGTGCCAGCAGTGAATGGGGACTGCAGCCCCAAGAGACCCAGTACTTC. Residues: CASSEWGLQPQETQYF.

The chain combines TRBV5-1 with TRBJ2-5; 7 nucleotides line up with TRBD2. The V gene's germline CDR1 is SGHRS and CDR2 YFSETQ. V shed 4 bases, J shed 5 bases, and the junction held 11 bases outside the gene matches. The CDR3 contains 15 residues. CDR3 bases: TGCGCCAGCAGCCGGCCGGCGGGAGACCGGGAGACCCAGTACTTC. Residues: CASSRPAGDRETQYF.

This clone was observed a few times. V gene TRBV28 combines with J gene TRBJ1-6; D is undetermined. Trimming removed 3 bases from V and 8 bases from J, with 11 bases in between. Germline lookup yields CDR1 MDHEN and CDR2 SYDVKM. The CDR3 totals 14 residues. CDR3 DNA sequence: TGTGCCAGCAGTTTGCTTAGCTTTGATTCACCCCTCCACTTT. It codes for CASSLLSFDSPLHF.